This entry features one T cell receptor beta chain sequence. Ten or more counts support this clonotype. Its antigen has not been determined. Within one base of it there is no much larger clone, and no base qualities were kept. This sample is drawn from a study of regulatory T cells in long-lasting Graves disease (dated by TCRdb to the early 2020s). Study-level background: Patients with newly diagnosed Graves' disease had been on antithyroid drugs for under 3 months. This study used TCR sequencing and RNA sequencing of peripheral blood to compare persistent Graves' disease patients against newly diagnosed Graves' disease patients. The study took place in China and was registered as a clinical trial. TCR sequencing covered some 13 persistent and some 20 newly diagnosed Graves' disease patients, around 33 samples in total. Beyond this particular receptor, the publication reports: As a limitation, the authors acknowledged that the small sample size may reduce accuracy. Persistent disease showed preferential use of TRBV28, TRBJ1-2 and TRBJ2-5, whereas newly diagnosed disease favored TRBV20-1 and TRBJ2-1. Lower TCR Shannon entropy and fewer highly expanded clones were observed in persistent Graves' disease patients than in newly diagnosed patients, which suggested clonal expansion. The study examined only peripheral blood because the primary lesion, thyroid tissue, could not be accessed. Sequencing and analysis were limited to the TCR beta chain. Persistent patients shared more public clonotypes among themselves (around 3,000) than newly diagnosed patients did (over 950).

Library preparation employed multiplex PCR. The instrument given in TCRdb is Illumina HiSeq 4000. TCR beta libraries were built with iRepertoire HTBI primers and Arm-PCR amplification of CDR3 regions. Before sequencing, the PCR products underwent gel purification. As for the original processing: Gene usage analysis of CDR3 amino acid clonotypes used the 62 TRBV and 14 TRBJ segments found across samples. Filtered high-quality paired reads were merged into contigs using COPE and FqMerger. BLAST was used to align contigs to IMGT TRBV, TRBD and TRBJ reference genes, with CDR3 defined following IMGT. Any clonotype with a frequency above 0.1% was counted as a highly expanded clone. Shannon entropy served as the measure of repertoire diversity, while the Gini coefficient captured V-J evenness. A clonotype found in more than one individual was treated as public. The public reads were run again by TCRdb, first through fastp at Q25 and then through MiXCR, and only productive beta chains were kept. Each entry is one CDR3 protein sequence, shown with its most common DNA and genes. The V and J calls and clone size are TCRdb's, not the authors'. The sample table contains a few hundred thousand distinct CDR3 sequences; only one count was recorded for about 17% of them. In total, the top ten clones hold 11% to 15% of the sample.

In light of the paper, this sample's time point label describes: newly diagnosed GD, antithyroid drugs for less than 3 months. RNA was extracted from PBMCs in TRIzol for both TCR sequencing and RNA sequencing. The diagnosis of Graves' disease followed American Thyroid Association guidelines. The patients came from an endocrinology department in Xi'an, China. From each patient, around 9 milliliters of peripheral blood was collected into an EDTA anticoagulant tube. Ficoll Paque Plus density gradient separation was used to isolate PBMCs, and no additional T cell sorting was done. An Agilent 2100 Bioanalyzer and agarose gel were used to check RNA quality, and a NanoDrop 2000 was used to measure RNA concentration. V ends up 1 base short and J 8 bases short, with an unmatched junction base count of 10. Looking up the germline V gene yields CDR1 SGHDT and CDR2 YYEEEE. Its CDR3 holds 16 amino acids, cysteine through phenylalanine. The CDR3 DNA has 48 bases and is translated from base 1.

A further study also used this sample, focusing on T cells in Graves' hyperthyroidism and ophthalmopathy. Taken from the second paper: Stable Graves' hyperthyroidism was defined as no progression to ophthalmopathy during 18 months of follow-up. Hyperthyroidism patients were aged 18 to 65 years and newly diagnosed, with disease duration of less than 2 months. Any patient with an uncontrolled infection, another autoimmune disease, pregnancy or lactation was excluded. Diagnoses were established on the basis of clinical symptoms, serum thyroxine and TRAb, thyroid ultrasound, and orbital computed tomography. A first-round RT-PCR of the TCR CDR3 used the HTBI primer set with the Qiagen OneStep RT-PCR kit. Blood samples also contained most of the expanded thyroid clonotypes (frequency above 0.001), which suggests that blood repertoires may reflect thyroid immune responses. A model built on a 13 V-J signature distinguished ophthalmopathy from stable hyperthyroidism, reaching 87.88% sensitivity and 81.08% specificity in cross-validation and 80%/75% in testing. In validation, the model predicted progression to ophthalmopathy with approximately 71% sensitivity and around 72% specificity, a median of roughly seven months before onset. To identify distinguishing TCR V-J signatures, a discovery cohort of around 100 patients was used, comprising 40 to 45 with Graves' ophthalmopathy and about 59 with stable Graves' hyperthyroidism. An independent validation cohort of around 19 hyperthyroidism patients and more than 15 patients who later progressed to ophthalmopathy tested prospective prediction of ophthalmopathy. The 75 to 100 discovery patients were randomly divided into training and test sets at a 7:3 ratio. Thyroid tissue and blood T-cell repertoires from over 5 Graves' hyperthyroidism patients were also compared in the study. Once sampling was done, hyperthyroidism patients were given methimazole at a starting dose of 30 mg daily, whereas ophthalmopathy patients were given high-dose intravenous methylprednisolone. The libraries were constructed in a second round of multiplex PCR and then size-selected and purified. Sequencing of the libraries was done on an Illumina HiSeq2000 using paired-end 100 bp reads. SOAPnuke was used to process the raw data, removing reads that contained adapters or uncalled bases, had a mean Phred below 15, or lacked an exact match to the constant primer or identifier. High-quality paired reads were merged using COPE v1.2.5, and each unique nucleotide sequence was defined as a clonotype. MiTCR v1.1 was used to align the clonotypes against IMGT TRBV, TRBD and TRBJ reference segments. The analysis was restricted to V-J combinations with a frequency above 0.0001, which together covered about 99% of the repertoires. A TCS score was defined as the ratio between F50 (clonal expansion) and ExV (chaos), using BLOSUM62-based TCRdist between CDR3 peptides within each V-J. Welch's t-statistics and random forest reduced 500 to 650 V-J features to roughly 13, which were used in a naive Bayes classifier (R e1071). No statistical method was used to fix the sample size in advance, and group allocation was not hidden from the investigators. The paper describes TCR Vbeta CDR3 sequencing of around 140 peripheral blood samples, made up of 43 ophthalmopathy patients, 70 to 75 hyperthyroidism patients and 17 progressor patients.

This clonotype was sampled from a young woman with Graves disease. Donor details come from another sample of the same person, matched by shared clones. The starting material was peripheral blood mononuclear cells (PBMCs), obtained at new diagnosis, from a patient treated with antithyroid drugs. Rearrangement joined TRBV5-6 to TRBJ2-4, with TRBD1 matching 9 junction bases. CDR3 protein: CASSLKGQGTEDIQYF. At the DNA level, the sequence is TGTGCCAGCAGCTTGAAGGGACAGGGAACCGAGGACATTCAGTACTTC.